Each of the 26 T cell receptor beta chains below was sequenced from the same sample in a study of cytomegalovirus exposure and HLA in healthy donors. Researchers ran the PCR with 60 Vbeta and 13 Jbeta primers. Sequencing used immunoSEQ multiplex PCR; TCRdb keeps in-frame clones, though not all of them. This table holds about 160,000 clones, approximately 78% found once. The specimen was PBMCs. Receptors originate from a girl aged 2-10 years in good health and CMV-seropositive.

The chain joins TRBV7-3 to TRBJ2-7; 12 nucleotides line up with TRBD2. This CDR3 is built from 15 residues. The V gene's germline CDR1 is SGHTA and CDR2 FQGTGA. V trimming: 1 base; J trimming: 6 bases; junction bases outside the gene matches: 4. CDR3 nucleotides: TGTGCCAGCAGCTTAAGTAGACTAGCGGGAGCCGAGCAGTACTTC. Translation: CASSLSRLAGAEQYF.

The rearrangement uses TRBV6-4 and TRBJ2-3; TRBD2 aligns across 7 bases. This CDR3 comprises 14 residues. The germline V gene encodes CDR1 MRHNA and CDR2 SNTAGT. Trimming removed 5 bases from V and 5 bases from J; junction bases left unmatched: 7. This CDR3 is CASSPGLEGDTQYF. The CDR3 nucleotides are TGTGCCAGCAGTCCCGGACTAGAGGGAGATACGCAGTATTTT.

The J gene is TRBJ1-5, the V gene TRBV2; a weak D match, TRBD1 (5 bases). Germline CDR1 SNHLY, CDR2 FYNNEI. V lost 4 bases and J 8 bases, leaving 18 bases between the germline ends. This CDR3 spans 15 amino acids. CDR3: CASSADIGKGEPQHF. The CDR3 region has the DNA TGTGCCAGCAGTGCGGACATTGGGAAGGGTGAGCCCCAGCATTTT. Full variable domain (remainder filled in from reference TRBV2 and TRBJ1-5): EPEVTQTPSHQVTQMGQEVILRCVPISNHLYFYWYRQILGQKVEFLVSFYNNEISEKSEIFDDQFSVERPDGSNFTLKIRSTKLEDSAMYFCASSADIGKGEPQHFGDGTRLSIL.

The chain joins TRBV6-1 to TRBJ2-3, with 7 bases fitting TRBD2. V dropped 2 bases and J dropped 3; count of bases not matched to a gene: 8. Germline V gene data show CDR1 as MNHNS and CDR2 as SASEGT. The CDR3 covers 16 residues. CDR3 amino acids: CASSEIGGSGTDTQYF. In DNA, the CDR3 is TGTGCCAGCAGTGAAATCGGGGGGTCGGGAACAGATACGCAGTATTTT.

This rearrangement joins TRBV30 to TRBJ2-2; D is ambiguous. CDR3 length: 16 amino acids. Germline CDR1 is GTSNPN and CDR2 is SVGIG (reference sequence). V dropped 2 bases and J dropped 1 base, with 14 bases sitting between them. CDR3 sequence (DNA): TGTGCCTGGAGTATAATTTGGCCGGGGAACACCGGGGAGCTGTTTTTT. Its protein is CAWSIIWPGNTGELFF.

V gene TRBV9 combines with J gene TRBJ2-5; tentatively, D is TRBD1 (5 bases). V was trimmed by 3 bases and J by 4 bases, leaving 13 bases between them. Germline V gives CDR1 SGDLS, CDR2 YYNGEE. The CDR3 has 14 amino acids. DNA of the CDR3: TGTGCCAGCAGCGGAAGGGGTTACGGAGAGACCCAGTACTTC. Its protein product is CASSGRGYGETQYF.

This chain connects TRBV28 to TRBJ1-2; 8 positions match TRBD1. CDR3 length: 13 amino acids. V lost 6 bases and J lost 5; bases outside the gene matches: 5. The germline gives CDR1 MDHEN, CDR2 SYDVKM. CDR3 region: CASSRQGRYGYTF. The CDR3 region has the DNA TGTGCCAGCAGCAGACAGGGGCGGTATGGCTACACCTTC.

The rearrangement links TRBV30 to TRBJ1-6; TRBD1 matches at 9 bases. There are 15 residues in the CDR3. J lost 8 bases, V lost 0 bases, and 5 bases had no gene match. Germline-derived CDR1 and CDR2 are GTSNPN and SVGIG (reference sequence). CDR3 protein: CAWSVDRGEHSPLHF. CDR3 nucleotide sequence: TGTGCCTGGAGTGTTGACAGGGGGGAACATTCACCCCTCCACTTT.

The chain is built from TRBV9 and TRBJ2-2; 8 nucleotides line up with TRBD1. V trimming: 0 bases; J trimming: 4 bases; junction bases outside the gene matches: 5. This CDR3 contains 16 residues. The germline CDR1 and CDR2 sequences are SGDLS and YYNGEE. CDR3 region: CASSVEDRESTGELFF. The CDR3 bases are TGTGCCAGCAGCGTAGAGGACAGGGAGAGCACCGGGGAGCTGTTTTTT. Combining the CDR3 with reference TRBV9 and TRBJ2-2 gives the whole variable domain DSGVTQTPKHLITATGQRVTLRCSPRSGDLSVYWYQQSLDQGLQFLIQYYNGEERAKGNILERFSAQQFPDLHSELNLSSLELGDSALYFCASSVEDRESTGELFFGEGSRLTVL.

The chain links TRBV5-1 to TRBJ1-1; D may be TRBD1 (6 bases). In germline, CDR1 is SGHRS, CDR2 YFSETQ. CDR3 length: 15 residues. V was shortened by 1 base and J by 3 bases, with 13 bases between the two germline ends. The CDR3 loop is CASSLSITGHTEAFF. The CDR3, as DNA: TGCGCCAGCAGCTTGTCCATAACAGGGCACACTGAAGCTTTCTTT.

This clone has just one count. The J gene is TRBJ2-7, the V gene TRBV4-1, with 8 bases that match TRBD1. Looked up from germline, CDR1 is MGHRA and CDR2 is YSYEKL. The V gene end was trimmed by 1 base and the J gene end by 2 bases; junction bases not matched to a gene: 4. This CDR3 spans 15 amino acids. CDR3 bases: TGCGCCAGCAGCCAAGCCCAGACAGGGGCCTACGAGCAGTACTTC. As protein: CASSQAQTGAYEQYF.

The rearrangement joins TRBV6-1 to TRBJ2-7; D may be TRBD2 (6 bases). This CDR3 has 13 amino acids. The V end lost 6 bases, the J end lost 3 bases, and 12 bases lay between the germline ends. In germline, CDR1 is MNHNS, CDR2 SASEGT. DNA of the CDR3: TGTGCCAGCAGGGGGGGACTTCGCTACGAGCAGTACTTC. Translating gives CASRGGLRYEQYF.

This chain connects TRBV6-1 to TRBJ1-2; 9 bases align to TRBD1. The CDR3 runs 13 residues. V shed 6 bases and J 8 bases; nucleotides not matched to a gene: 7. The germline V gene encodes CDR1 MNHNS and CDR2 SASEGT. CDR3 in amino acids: CASRPGTGRGYTF. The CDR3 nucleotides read TGTGCCAGCAGACCCGGGACAGGGAGAGGCTACACCTTC.

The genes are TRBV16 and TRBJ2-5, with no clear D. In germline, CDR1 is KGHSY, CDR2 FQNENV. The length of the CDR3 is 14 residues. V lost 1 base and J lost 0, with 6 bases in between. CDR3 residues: CASSQLLNQETQYF. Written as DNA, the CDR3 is TGTGCCAGCAGCCAATTACTAAACCAAGAGACCCAGTACTTC.

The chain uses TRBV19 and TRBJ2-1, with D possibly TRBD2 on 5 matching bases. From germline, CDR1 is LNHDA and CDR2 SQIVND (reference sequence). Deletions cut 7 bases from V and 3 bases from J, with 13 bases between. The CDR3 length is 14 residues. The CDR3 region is CASKRDVGYNEQFF. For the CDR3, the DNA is TGTGCCAGTAAACGGGATGTTGGCTACAATGAGCAGTTCTTC.

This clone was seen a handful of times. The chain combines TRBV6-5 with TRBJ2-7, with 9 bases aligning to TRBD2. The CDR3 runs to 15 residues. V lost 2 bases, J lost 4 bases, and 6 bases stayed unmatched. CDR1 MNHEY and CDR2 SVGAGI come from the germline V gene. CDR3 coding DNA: TGTGCCAGCAGTTACGGTATGCTAGCGGGATACGAGCAGTACTTC. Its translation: CASSYGMLAGYEQYF.

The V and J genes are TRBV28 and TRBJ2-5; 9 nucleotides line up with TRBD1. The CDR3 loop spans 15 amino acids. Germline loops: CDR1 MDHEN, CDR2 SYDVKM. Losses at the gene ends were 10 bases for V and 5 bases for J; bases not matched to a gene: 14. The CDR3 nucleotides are TGTGCCACGCGACCCGCCTACAGGGGGCGGGAGACCCAGTACTTC. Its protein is CATRPAYRGRETQYF.

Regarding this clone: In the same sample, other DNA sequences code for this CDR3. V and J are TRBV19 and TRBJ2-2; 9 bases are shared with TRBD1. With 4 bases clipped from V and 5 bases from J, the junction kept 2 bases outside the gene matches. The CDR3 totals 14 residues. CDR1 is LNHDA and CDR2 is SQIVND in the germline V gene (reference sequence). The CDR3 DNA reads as TGTGCCAGTAGTACCGGACAGGGGACCGGGGAGCTGTTTTTT. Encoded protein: CASSTGQGTGELFF.

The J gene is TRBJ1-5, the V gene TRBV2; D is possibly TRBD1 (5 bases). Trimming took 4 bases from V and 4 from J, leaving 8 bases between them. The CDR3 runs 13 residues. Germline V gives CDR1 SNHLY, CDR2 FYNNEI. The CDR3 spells CASSVNRNQPQHF. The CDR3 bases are TGTGCCAGCAGTGTAAACAGGAATCAGCCCCAGCATTTT.

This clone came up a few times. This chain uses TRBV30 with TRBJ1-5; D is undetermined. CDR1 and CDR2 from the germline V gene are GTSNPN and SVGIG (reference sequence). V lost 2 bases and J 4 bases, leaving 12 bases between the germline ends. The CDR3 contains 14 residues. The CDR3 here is CAWSRLARNQPQHF. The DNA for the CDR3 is TGTGCCTGGAGTAGACTGGCCCGGAATCAGCCCCAGCATTTT. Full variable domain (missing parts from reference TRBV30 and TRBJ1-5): SQTIHQWPATLVQPVGSPLSLECTVEGTSNPNLYWYRQAAGRGLQLLFYSVGIGQISSEVPQNLSASRPQDRQFILSSKKLLLSDSGFYLCAWSRLARNQPQHFGDGTRLSIL.

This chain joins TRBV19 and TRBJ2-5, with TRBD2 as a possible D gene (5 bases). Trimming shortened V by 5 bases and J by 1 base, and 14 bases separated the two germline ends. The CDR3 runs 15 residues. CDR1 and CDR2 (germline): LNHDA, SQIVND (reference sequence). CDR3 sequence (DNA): TGTGCCAGTAGTCCAGCGGTCTTGAGCCAAGAGACCCAGTACTTC. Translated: CASSPAVLSQETQYF.

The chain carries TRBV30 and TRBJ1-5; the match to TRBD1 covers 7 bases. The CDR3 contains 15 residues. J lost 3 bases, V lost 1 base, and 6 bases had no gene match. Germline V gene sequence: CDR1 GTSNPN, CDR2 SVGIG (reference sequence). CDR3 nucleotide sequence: TGTGCCTGGAGTGACATCAGGGGGACCAATCAGCCCCAGCATTTT. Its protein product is CAWSDIRGTNQPQHF.

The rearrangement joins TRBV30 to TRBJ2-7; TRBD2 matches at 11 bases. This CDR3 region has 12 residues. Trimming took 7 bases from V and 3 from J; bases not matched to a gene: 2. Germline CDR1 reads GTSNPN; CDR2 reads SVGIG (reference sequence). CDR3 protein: CASGTSGYEQYF. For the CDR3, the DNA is TGTGCCTCCGGGACTAGCGGCTACGAGCAGTACTTC.

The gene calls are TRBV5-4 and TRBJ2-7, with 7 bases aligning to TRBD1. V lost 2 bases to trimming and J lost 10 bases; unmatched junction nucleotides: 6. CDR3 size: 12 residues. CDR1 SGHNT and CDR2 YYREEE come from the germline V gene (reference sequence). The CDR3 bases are TGTGCCAGCAGCTTCACAGGGGCCCCTCAGTACTTC. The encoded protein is CASSFTGAPQYF. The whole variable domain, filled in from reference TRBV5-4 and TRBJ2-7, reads ETGVTQSPTHLIKTRGQQVTLRCSSQSGHNTVSWYQQALGQGPQFIFQYYREEENGRGNFPPRFSGLQFPNYSSELNVNALELDDSALYLCASSFTGAPQYFGPGTRLTVT.

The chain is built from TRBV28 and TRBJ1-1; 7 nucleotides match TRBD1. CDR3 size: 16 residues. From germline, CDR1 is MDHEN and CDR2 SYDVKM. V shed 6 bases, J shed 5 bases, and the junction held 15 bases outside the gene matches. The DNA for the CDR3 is TGTGCCAGCAGGCTCCCTAGGACAGGACGAAGGACTGAAGCTTTCTTT. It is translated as CASRLPRTGRRTEAFF. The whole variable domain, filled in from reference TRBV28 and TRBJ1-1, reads DVKVTQSSRYLVKRTGEKVFLECVQDMDHENMFWYRQDPGLGLRLIYFSYDVKMKEKGDIPEGYSVSREKKERFSLILESASTNQTSMYLCASRLPRTGRRTEAFFGQGTRLTVV.

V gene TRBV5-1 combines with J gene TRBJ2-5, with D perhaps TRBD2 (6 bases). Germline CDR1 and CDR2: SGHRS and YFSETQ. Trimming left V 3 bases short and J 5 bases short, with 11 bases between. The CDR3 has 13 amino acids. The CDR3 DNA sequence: TGCGCCAGCAGCTCGGCTGCGGGGGAGACCCAGTACTTC. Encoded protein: CASSSAAGETQYF.